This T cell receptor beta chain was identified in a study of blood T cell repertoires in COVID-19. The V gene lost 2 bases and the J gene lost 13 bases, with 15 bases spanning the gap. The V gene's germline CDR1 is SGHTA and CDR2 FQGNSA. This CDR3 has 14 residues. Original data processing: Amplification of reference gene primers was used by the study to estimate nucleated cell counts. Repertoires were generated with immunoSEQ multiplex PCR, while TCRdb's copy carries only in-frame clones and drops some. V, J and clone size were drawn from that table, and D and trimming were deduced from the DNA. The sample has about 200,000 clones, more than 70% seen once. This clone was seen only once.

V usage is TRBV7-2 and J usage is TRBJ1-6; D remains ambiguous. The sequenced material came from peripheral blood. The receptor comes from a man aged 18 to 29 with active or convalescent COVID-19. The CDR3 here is CASSLSVFPRPLHF. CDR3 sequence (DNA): TGTGCCAGCAGCTTATCCGTTTTTCCTCGGCCCCTCCACTTT.